These T cell receptor beta chains were read from a single sample in a study of blood T cell repertoires in COVID-19. Libraries were prepared by immunoSEQ multiplex PCR; TCRdb keeps only in-frame clonotypes and omits some of them. The sample records some 110,000 clones, roughly nine tenths being singletons. Sample: peripheral blood. Receptors originate from a man in his 70s who had recovered from COVID-19. Both conserved end residues are trimmed from each CDR3. The order of the fields is V gene, D gene, clone size, CDR3 protein. The D gene is left open where the match is weak. Clone size is given for some rows only: seen once, a few or many times, or a class if the clone is expanded.

TRBV7-6 TRBD1 once ASSLRTGRLEKLF
TRBV6-5 TRBD1 NA ASSRQGIQETQY
TRBV7-3 NA NA ATSRRSQETQY
TRBV20-1 NA NA SASGLREQF
TRBV2 NA NA ASSEGAYGELF
TRBV30 TRBD1 NA AWSGQGRNTIY
TRBV6-5 NA once ASSYSRLDSPLH
TRBV7-2 TRBD2 NA ASSLGDFGGGYEQY
TRBV11-3 TRBD1 NA ASSFSRWDSSLNTGELF
TRBV9 NA NA ASSVVTSTDTQY
TRBV12-3/TRBV12-4 NA few ASTLTDQPQH
TRBV5-6 NA NA ASSLASRGNPGELF
TRBV6-6 TRBD1 NA ASRRDRVWNEKLF
TRBV14 NA NA ASSPGIRNEKLF
TRBV7-9 NA NA ASSLLLGDEQY
TRBV25-1 TRBD2 NA ASSGFVGTSGNNNEQF
TRBV5-1 TRBD2 few ASNYIAGGQETQY
TRBV3-1/TRBV3-2 TRBD1 few ASSLGDRGRSTEAF
TRBV5-1 TRBD2 NA ASSFLRGSGRNNEQF
TRBV4-3 NA NA ASSQGAYLFDTQY
TRBV11-2 NA NA ASSFIRADTQY
TRBV5-1 TRBD1 NA ASSLAGQGGEKLF
TRBV5-1 TRBD2 NA ASSLGLAGEYEQY
TRBV11-2 NA NA ASSQGRAGNTIY
TRBV28 NA NA ASRPEGSGNTIY
TRBV5-4 NA NA ASSLDRQDTQY
TRBV3-1/TRBV3-2 TRBD2 NA ASSPTSGSGNEQF